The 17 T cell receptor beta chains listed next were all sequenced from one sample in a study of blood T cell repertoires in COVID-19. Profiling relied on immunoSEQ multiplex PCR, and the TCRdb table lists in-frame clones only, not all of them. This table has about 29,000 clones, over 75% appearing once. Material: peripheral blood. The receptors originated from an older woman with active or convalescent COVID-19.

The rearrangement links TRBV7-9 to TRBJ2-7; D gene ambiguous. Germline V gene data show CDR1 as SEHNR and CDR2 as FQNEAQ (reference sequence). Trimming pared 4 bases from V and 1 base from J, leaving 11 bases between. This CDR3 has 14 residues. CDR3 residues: CASSSGWSSYEQYF. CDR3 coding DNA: TGTGCCAGCAGCTCCGGTTGGTCTTCCTACGAGCAGTACTTC.

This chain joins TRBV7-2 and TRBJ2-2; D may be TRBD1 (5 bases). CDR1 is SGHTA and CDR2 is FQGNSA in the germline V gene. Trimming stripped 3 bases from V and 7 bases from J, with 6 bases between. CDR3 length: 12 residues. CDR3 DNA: TGTGCCAGCAGCTTCAGGGTCGGGGAGCTGTTTTTT. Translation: CASSFRVGELFF.

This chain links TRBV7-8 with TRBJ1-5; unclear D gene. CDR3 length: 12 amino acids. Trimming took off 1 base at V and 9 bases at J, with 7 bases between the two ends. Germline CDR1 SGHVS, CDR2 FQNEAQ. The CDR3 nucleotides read TGTGCCAGCAGCTTAGGTCCTACGCCCCAGCATTTT. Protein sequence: CASSLGPTPQHF.

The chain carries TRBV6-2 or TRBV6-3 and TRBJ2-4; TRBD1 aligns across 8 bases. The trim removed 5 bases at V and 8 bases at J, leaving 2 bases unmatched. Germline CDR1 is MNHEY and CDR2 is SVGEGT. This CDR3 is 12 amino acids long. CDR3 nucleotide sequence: TGTGCCAGCAGTGGACAGGGATACATTCAGTACTTC. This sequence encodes CASSGQGYIQYF.

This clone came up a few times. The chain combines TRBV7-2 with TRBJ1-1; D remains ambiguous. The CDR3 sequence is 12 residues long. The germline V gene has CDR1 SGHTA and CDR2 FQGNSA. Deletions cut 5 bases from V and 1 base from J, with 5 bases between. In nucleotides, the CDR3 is TGTGCCAGCAGCCCCAGGAACACTGAAGCTTTCTTT. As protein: CASSPRNTEAFF.

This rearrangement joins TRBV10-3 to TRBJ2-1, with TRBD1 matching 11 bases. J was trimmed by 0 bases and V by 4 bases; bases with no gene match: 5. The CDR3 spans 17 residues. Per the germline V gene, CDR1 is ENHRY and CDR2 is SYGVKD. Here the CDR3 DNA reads TGTGCCATCAGTGGAGGGACAGGGGGGCGCTCCTACAATGAGCAGTTCTTC. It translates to CAISGGTGGRSYNEQFF.

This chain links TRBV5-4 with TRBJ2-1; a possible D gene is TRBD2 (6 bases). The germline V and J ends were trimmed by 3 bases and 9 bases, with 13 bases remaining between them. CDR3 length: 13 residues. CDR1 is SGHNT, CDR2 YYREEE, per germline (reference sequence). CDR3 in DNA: TGTGCCAGCAGCTCCCGGACTAACCTTGAGCAGTTCTTC. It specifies CASSSRTNLEQFF.

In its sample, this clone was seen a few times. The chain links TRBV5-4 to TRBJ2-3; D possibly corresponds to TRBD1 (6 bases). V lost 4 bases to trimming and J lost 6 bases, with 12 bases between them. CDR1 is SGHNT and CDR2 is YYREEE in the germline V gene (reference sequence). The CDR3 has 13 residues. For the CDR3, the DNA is TGTGCCAGCAGCAGTACAGGGATGGATACGCAGTATTTT. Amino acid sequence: CASSSTGMDTQYF.

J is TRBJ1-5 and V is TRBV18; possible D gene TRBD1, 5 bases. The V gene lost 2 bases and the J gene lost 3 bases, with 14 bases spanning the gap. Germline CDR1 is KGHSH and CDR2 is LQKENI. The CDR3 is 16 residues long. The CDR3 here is CASSPLGRGLNQPQHF. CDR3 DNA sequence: TGTGCCAGCTCACCATTAGGAAGGGGCCTCAATCAGCCCCAGCATTTT.

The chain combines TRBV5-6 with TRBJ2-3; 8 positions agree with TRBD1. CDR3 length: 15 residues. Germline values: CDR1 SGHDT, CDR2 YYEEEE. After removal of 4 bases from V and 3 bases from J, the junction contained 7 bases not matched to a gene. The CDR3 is CASSIVTGVTDTQYF. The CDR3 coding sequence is TGTGCCAGCAGCATTGTGACAGGGGTAACAGATACGCAGTATTTT.

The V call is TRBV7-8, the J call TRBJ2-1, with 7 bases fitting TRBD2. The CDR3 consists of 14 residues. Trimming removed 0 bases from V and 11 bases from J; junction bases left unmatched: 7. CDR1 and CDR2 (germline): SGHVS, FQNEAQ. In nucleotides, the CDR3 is TGTGCCAGCAGCTTAGCGCACGACGGGACTAAGCAGTTCTTC. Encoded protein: CASSLAHDGTKQFF. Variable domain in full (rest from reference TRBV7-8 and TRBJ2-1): GAGVSQSPRYKVAKRGQDVALRCDPISGHVSLFWYQQALGQGPEFLTYFQNEAQLDKSGLPSDRFFAERPEGSVSTLKIQRTQQEDSAVYLCASSLAHDGTKQFFGPGTRLTVL.

CDR3 nucleotide sequence: TGCGCCTCCAGGGCCCCGGGTCCAGATACGCAGTATTTT. This encodes CASRAPGPDTQYF. V gene TRBV4-1 combines with J gene TRBJ2-3, with D possibly matching TRBD1 (5 bases). The CDR3 is made up of 13 amino acids. Germline CDR1 reads MGHRA; CDR2 reads YSYEKL. V lost 11 bases and J lost 4, with 16 bases in between.

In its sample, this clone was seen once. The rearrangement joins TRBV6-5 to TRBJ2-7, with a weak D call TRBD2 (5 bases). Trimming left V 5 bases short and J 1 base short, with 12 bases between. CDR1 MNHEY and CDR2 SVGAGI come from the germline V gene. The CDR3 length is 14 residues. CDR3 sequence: CASSPGLGSYEQYF. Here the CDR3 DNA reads TGTGCCAGCAGTCCCGGACTGGGGTCCTACGAGCAGTACTTC.

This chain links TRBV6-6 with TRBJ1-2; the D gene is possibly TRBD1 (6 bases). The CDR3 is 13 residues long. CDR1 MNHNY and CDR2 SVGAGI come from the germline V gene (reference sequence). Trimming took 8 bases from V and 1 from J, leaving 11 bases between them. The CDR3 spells CASEGDGNYGYTF. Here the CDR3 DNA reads TGTGCCAGCGAGGGGGACGGTAACTATGGCTACACCTTC.

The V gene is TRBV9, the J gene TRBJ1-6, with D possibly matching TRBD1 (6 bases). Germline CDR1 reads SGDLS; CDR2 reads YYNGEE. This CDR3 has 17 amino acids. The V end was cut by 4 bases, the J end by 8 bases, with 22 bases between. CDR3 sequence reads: CASSHLSPQGGDSPLHF. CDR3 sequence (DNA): TGTGCCAGCAGCCACTTGAGCCCACAGGGTGGAGATTCACCCCTCCACTTT.

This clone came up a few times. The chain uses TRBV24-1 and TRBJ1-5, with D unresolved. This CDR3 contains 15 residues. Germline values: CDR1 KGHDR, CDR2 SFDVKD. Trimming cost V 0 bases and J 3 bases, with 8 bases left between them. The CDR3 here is CATSDLRLNNQPQHF. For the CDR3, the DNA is TGTGCCACCAGTGATTTGCGGTTGAACAATCAGCCCCAGCATTTT.

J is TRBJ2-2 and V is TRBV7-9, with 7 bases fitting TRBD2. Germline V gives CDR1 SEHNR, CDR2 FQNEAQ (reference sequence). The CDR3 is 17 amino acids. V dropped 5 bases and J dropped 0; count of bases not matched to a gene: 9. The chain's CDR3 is CASSQPTSDANTGELFF. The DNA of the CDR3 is TGTGCCAGCAGCCAACCAACTAGCGACGCGAACACCGGGGAGCTGTTTTTT.